The table lists the clone carrying this TCR beta chain with a few counts. The sample is drawn from a study of blood T cell repertoires in COVID-19. Study-wide context: Acute-phase and convalescent COVID-19 samples originated in the United States, Italy and Spain. PBMCs, B-cell-depleted T cells, or T cells were the source of the cDNA or gDNA that made up the material.

Authors' data handling: Amplifying reference gene primers gave estimates of nucleated cell counts. Clones were read by immunoSEQ multiplex PCR, and TCRdb kept only the in-frame ones, dropping some. For V, J and clone size, that table is used; D and trimming come from the DNA. The sample holds tens of thousands of clones; about 80% are singletons and the top ten take roughly a fifth. This CDR3 has 16 amino acids. V trimming: 0 bases; J trimming: 4 bases; junction bases outside the gene matches: 4. CDR1 is KGHSH and CDR2 is LQKENI in the germline V gene. The Seattle patients joined while their infection was active and were tracked longitudinally afterward.

Sequencing was performed on peripheral blood. The V call is TRBV18, the J call TRBJ2-3; 10 positions match TRBD2. This TCR came from a man aged 25-40 years with COVID-19, enrolled during active disease. CDR3: CASSPPASGRSDTQYF. CDR3 sequence (DNA): TGTGCCAGCTCACCACCCGCTAGCGGGAGATCAGATACGCAGTATTTT.